This T cell receptor (beta chain) was recovered during a study of blood T cell repertoires in COVID-19. Study-wide context: The United States, Italy and Spain were the sources of the acute and convalescent COVID-19 samples. T cells, B-cell-depleted T cells, or PBMCs supplied cDNA or gDNA.

The CDR3 loop spans 16 amino acids. The germline V gene encodes CDR1 MNHEY and CDR2 SVGEGT. V was shortened by 0 bases and J by 3 bases, with 14 bases between the two germline ends. Original data processing: The authors estimated nucleated cell counts from reference gene primer amplification. The assay was immunoSEQ multiplex PCR, and TCRdb's table has in-frame clones only and misses some. That table gives V, J and clone size, and the DNA gave D and trimming. The repertoire holds roughly 240,000 clones, with around four fifths as singletons. The receptor was derived from a man between 60 and 70 years old who had recovered from COVID-19. The sequenced sample consisted of peripheral blood. This sequence joins TRBV6-2 or TRBV6-3 and TRBJ1-2, with D possibly TRBD1 on 5 matching bases. The CDR3, as DNA: TGTGCCAGCAGTTACTCTAGGGGTCGGCAAGACTATGGCTACACCTTC. Its translation: CASSYSRGRQDYGYTF.